This T cell receptor beta chain was documented in a study of blood T cells in healthy people across ages. Primed by a sample-barcoded 5' primer and a J-beta primer mix, a second PCR proceeded for 7 to 11 cycles. TCRdb reprocessed the 5' RACE reads with MiXCR, giving one entry per CDR3 protein. The table lists roughly 1.5 million distinct CDR3 sequences, roughly 43% of them singletons. CDR1 and CDR2 (germline): MNHEY, SMNVEV (reference sequence). V lost 8 bases to trimming and J lost 9 bases; unmatched junction nucleotides: 12. The CDR3 covers 15 residues. The authors extracted at least 5 micrograms of total RNA per sample.

The sequenced sample consisted of blood. The clonotype was recovered from a young woman in good health. The J gene is TRBJ2-1, the V gene TRBV27, with 11 bases identical to TRBD2. The CDR3 is CASANPTSGRLEQFF. The DNA of the CDR3 is TGTGCCAGCGCAAATCCTACTAGCGGGAGACTTGAGCAGTTCTTC.